Below, 10 T cell receptor beta chains from the same sample are listed, as sequenced in a study of blood T cell repertoires in COVID-19 (dated by TCRdb to 2019 to 2021). The library was obtained by the immunoSEQ multiplex PCR assay. In TCRdb, the immuneACCESS table is reduced to in-frame sequences with V and J assigned. These tables do not hold every clone; where another copy was compared, an unresolved V gene accounts for under half, and the others remain unexplained. The sample contains some 200,000 clones, 80% of them found a single time. The ten top clones hold approximately 7.2% of the sample. The sample consisted of peripheral blood. The receptors were gathered from a woman in her 70s with acute or convalescent COVID-19.

J is TRBJ1-1 and V is TRBV7-2; D remains unclear. The CDR3 has 16 amino acids. The germline V gene has CDR1 SGHTA and CDR2 FQGNSA. Trimming left V 1 base short and J 5 bases short, with 17 bases between. CDR3 DNA sequence: TGTGCCAGCAGCTTAGGACCGAGGGCTCTCGGTACTGAAGCTTTCTTT. It translates to CASSLGPRALGTEAFF.

CDR3 sequence reads: CAWSPGVNQPQHF. The CDR3 nucleotides are TGTGCCTGGAGCCCAGGGGTCAATCAGCCCCAGCATTTT. The gene calls are TRBV30 and TRBJ1-5; weak D call: TRBD1 (6 bases). V lost 3 bases to trimming and J lost 3 bases, with 9 bases between them. This CDR3 region has 13 residues. Germline-derived CDR1 and CDR2 are GTSNPN and SVGIG (reference sequence).

This chain links TRBV10-3 with TRBJ2-7, with 7 nucleotides matching TRBD2. V gave up 4 bases and J gave up 3 bases; unmatched junction bases: 3. Per the germline V gene, CDR1 is ENHRY and CDR2 is SYGVKD. The CDR3 has 13 residues. CDR3 sequence (DNA): TGTGCCATCAGTGGGGGGGGTGGCTACGAGCAGTACTTC. As protein: CAISGGGGYEQYF.

The chain has TRBV21-1 and TRBJ2-7; the D call in the table, TRBD1, was not verified against the DNA. TRBV21-1 is a pseudogene segment. The CDR3 covers 18 residues. This CDR3 reads CASSKYWATGCEGYEQYV. The CDR3 DNA sequence: TGTGCCAGCAGCAAATATTGGGCTACAGGGTGCGAGGGCTACGAGCAGTACGTC.

This clone was seen a handful of times. The junction and the germline gene differ at one end; a read error may be behind it. The V gene is TRBV14, the J gene TRBJ1-2, with D uncertain. The CDR3 is made up of 11 amino acids. Germline assignment: CDR1 SGHDN and CDR2 FVKESK. CDR3 nucleotide sequence: TGTGCCAGCAGCCAAGCAACAGAATCCCACTTC. Protein product: CASSQATESHF. Full variable domain (rest looked up from reference TRBV14 and TRBJ1-2): EAGVTQFPSHSVIEKGQTVTLRCDPISGHDNLYWYRRVMGKEIKFLLHFVKESKQDESGMPNNRFLAERTGGTYSTLKVQPAELEDSGVYFCASSQATESHFGSGTRLTVV.

The DNA of the CDR3 is TGCGCCAGCAGTTATACCGGGACAGACCTCACTGAAGCTTTCTTT. The encoded protein is CASSYTGTDLTEAFF. The chain combines TRBV5-1 with TRBJ1-1; TRBD1 matches at 7 bases. This CDR3 has 15 residues. Germline lookup yields CDR1 SGHRS and CDR2 YFSETQ. V lost 5 bases and J lost 4; bases outside the gene matches: 11.

The genes are TRBV19 and TRBJ2-6; 8 bases match TRBD1. This CDR3 is 15 amino acids long. The J segment lost 4 bases and the V segment lost 4 bases, leaving 3 bases of the junction unmatched. Germline V gene sequence: CDR1 LNHDA, CDR2 SQIVND (reference sequence). The CDR3 sequence is CASSTGQDGANVLTF. The CDR3 nucleotides are TGTGCCAGTAGTACGGGACAGGACGGGGCCAACGTCCTGACTTTC.

The chain combines TRBV18 with TRBJ2-3, with 10 bases identical to TRBD1. The CDR3 length is 15 residues. V lost 2 bases and J lost 5; bases outside the gene matches: 4. Germline assignment: CDR1 KGHSH and CDR2 LQKENI. Written as DNA, the CDR3 is TGTGCCAGCTCACCAGGGACAGGGGAGCAAGATACGCAGTATTTT. Translated, it gives CASSPGTGEQDTQYF.

This clone has only one observation. The J gene is TRBJ2-2, the V gene TRBV7-3; the match to TRBD1 covers 7 bases. V shed 4 bases, J shed 1 base, and the junction held 9 bases outside the gene matches. The CDR3 runs to 17 residues. Germline values: CDR1 SGHTA, CDR2 FQGTGA. The CDR3 sequence: CASSSAVGGRNTGELFF. CDR3 nucleotide sequence: TGTGCCAGCAGCTCAGCCGTAGGGGGCAGGAACACCGGGGAGCTGTTTTTT. The variable domain in full, with the rest retrieved from reference TRBV7-3 and TRBJ2-2, is GAGVSQTPSNKVTEKGKYVELRCDPISGHTALYWYRQSLGQGPEFLIYFQGTGAADDSGLPNDRFFAVRPEGSVSTLKIQRTERGDSAVYLCASSSAVGGRNTGELFFGEGSRLTVL.

The CDR3 bases are TGTGCCAGCAGCTTATTCAGGGTAACTGGGGCCAACGTCCTGACTTTC. Protein product: CASSLFRVTGANVLTF. The rearrangement uses TRBV5-5 and TRBJ2-6, with TRBD1 as a possible D gene (5 bases). Germline V CDR1 and CDR2: SGHKS, YYEKEE (reference sequence). Between the trimmed V and J ends, which lost 2 bases and 2 bases, there was a span of 11 bases. The CDR3 length is 16 residues.